This T cell receptor beta chain came from a study of blood T cell repertoires in COVID-19. Study-wide context: COVID-19 samples from acute and convalescent phases originated in the United States, Italy and Spain. T cells, B-cell-depleted T cells, or PBMCs supplied cDNA or gDNA.

The germline gives CDR1 SEHNR, CDR2 FQNEAQ (reference sequence). V lost 5 bases and J lost 0; bases outside the gene matches: 8. This CDR3 is built from 18 residues. Repertoires were generated with immunoSEQ multiplex PCR, while TCRdb's copy carries only in-frame clones and drops some. The data contain 200,000 to 250,000 clones, 70% to 90% of them singletons. Participants came from some 23 US areas, aged about 18 to 90 years. This chain uses TRBV7-9 with TRBJ2-1; 12 nucleotides match TRBD2. The clonotype comes from a woman aged 40 to 49 with acute COVID-19. Specimen: PBMCs or T cells enriched from blood (not recorded which). The CDR3 protein is CASSPGTSGSSSYNEQFF. The CDR3 DNA follows: TGTGCCAGCAGCCCGGGGACTAGCGGGTCGAGCTCCTACAATGAGCAGTTCTTC.